This passage covers 32 T cell receptor beta chains from one sample sequenced in a study of human T cells and chemical hapten exposure. TCRdb itself ran the RACE reads through MiXCR, one entry per CDR3 protein. The data contain some 70,000 distinct CDR3 sequences, 25% to 40% of them singletons. As for time point: patch test 1, 2 weeks after DPC sensitization. Sample treatment: therapeutic diphenylcyclopropenone sensitization with weekly scalp DPC. The material was whole blood, obtained in connection with sensitization to the hapten diphenylcyclopropenone (DPC). These receptors all come from a man aged 40-55 years with alopecia areata. Some clones in this sample may be carry-over from other donors' samples.

This clonotype came up a few times. The chain uses TRBV12-3 or TRBV12-4 and TRBJ2-6; 9 bases are a match to TRBD1. V lost 5 bases, J lost 4 bases, and 9 bases stayed unmatched. The CDR3 has 17 residues. CDR3 bases: TGTGCCAGCAGTCCTGGACAGGGGCTGGTCGGGGCCAACGTCCTGACTTTC. This codes for CASSPGQGLVGANVLTF.

This clonotype came up a few times. J is TRBJ2-7 and V is TRBV27, with 15 bases identical to TRBD2. CDR1 MNHEY and CDR2 SMNVEV come from the germline V gene (reference sequence). V shed 3 bases and J 6 bases; nucleotides not matched to a gene: 9. The CDR3 length is 17 residues. The CDR3 nucleotides are TGTGCCAGCAGTTTTTCCCGGACTAGCGGGAGGGGAGGCGAGCAGTACTTC. Amino acids: CASSFSRTSGRGGEQYF.

V is TRBV30 and J is TRBJ2-2, with a tentative D call TRBD2 (5 bases). Germline values: CDR1 GTSNPN, CDR2 SVGIG (reference sequence). V dropped 3 bases and J dropped 6 bases, with 11 bases sitting between them. The CDR3 totals 13 residues. The CDR3 sequence: CAWRAVWAGELFF. The DNA for the CDR3 is TGTGCCTGGAGAGCGGTTTGGGCCGGGGAGCTGTTTTTT.

The CDR3 is CASSDPELAASYNEQFF. The CDR3 region has the DNA TGTGCCAGCAGTGATCCCGAGCTAGCGGCCTCCTACAATGAGCAGTTCTTC. J is TRBJ2-1 and V is TRBV25-1, with TRBD2 matching over 7 bases. Per the germline V gene, CDR1 is MGHDK and CDR2 is SYGVNS. The CDR3 runs to 17 residues. The ends lost 3 bases at V and 0 bases at J; junction bases unmatched: 8.

CDR3 sequence (DNA): TGTGCCAGCAATGGCAACGTTGAGGAGAAGCAGTACTTC. This encodes CASNGNVEEKQYF. The chain carries TRBV28 and TRBJ2-7; D gene ambiguous. Germline values: CDR1 MDHEN, CDR2 SYDVKM. The CDR3 is 13 residues long. Trimming cost V 7 bases and J 8 bases, with 18 bases left between them.

The CDR3 loop is CAIGGSLAGGTDTQYF. As DNA, the CDR3 is TGTGCCATCGGGGGGTCCCTAGCGGGGGGCACAGATACGCAGTATTTT. The V gene is TRBV10-3, the J gene TRBJ2-3; 10 bases agree with TRBD2. V lost 8 bases to trimming and J lost 1 base; unmatched junction nucleotides: 9. The CDR3 sequence is 16 residues long. Per the germline V gene, CDR1 is ENHRY and CDR2 is SYGVKD.

This clonotype was counted a few times. The chain combines TRBV5-1 with TRBJ1-1; 9 positions match TRBD1. Germline lookup yields CDR1 SGHRS and CDR2 YFSETQ. The CDR3 loop spans 15 amino acids. V shed 4 bases and J 5 bases; nucleotides not matched to a gene: 9. DNA of the CDR3: TGCGCCAGCAGCCCAGATACAGGGGGCAAGACTGAAGCTTTCTTT. This sequence encodes CASSPDTGGKTEAFF.

The rearrangement joins TRBV5-6 to TRBJ2-1; TRBD2 agrees at 9 bases. The J segment lost 1 base and the V segment lost 3 bases, leaving 5 bases of the junction unmatched. The CDR3 totals 16 residues. CDR1 is SGHDT and CDR2 is YYEEEE in the germline V gene. The CDR3 spells CASSYGGRVSYNEQFF. In DNA, the CDR3 is TGTGCCAGCAGCTATGGCGGGAGGGTGTCCTACAATGAGCAGTTCTTC.

The table lists this clonotype with a few counts. The chain has TRBV20-1 and TRBJ2-7, with TRBD1 matching over 9 bases. The CDR3 is 14 residues long. CDR1 is DFQATT and CDR2 is SNEGSKA in the germline V gene (reference sequence). Losses at the gene ends were 6 bases for V and 1 base for J; bases not matched to a gene: 7. The CDR3 spells CSALRQGVSYEQYF. DNA for the CDR3: TGCAGTGCGCTACGACAGGGGGTATCCTACGAGCAGTACTTC.

The chain couples TRBV4-1 to TRBJ2-1; TRBD2 matches 14 bases. The germline gives CDR1 MGHRA, CDR2 YSYEKL. The CDR3 has 17 amino acids. Trimming cost V 4 bases and J 9 bases; bases outside gene matches: 11. The chain's CDR3 is CASSPFTPGLAGVEQFF. As DNA, the CDR3 is TGCGCCAGCAGCCCCTTCACGCCGGGACTAGCGGGAGTTGAGCAGTTCTTC.

V gene TRBV12-3 or TRBV12-4 combines with J gene TRBJ2-2; 8 bases fit TRBD1. The ends lost 5 bases at V and 4 bases at J; junction bases unmatched: 0. The length of the CDR3 is 13 residues. Here the CDR3 DNA reads TGTGCCAGCAGTGACAGGGGCACCGGGGAGCTGTTTTTT. Its protein product is CASSDRGTGELFF.

This clonotype was detected only a few times. The chain uses TRBV20-1 and TRBJ2-3, with TRBD2 matching over 7 bases. Germline lookup yields CDR1 DFQATT and CDR2 SNEGSKA (reference sequence). The CDR3 spans 17 residues. With 2 bases clipped from V and 2 bases from J, the junction kept 13 bases outside the gene matches. CDR3 residues: CSARYFMAGVDTDTQYF. The CDR3 DNA follows: TGCAGTGCTAGATACTTTATGGCGGGAGTAGACACAGATACGCAGTATTTT.

J is TRBJ2-3 and V is TRBV12-3 or TRBV12-4, with 8 bases lining up with TRBD1. J was trimmed by 0 bases and V by 1 base; bases with no gene match: 9. The CDR3 length is 18 residues. The DNA of the CDR3 is TGTGCCAGCAGTTTAGGGCAGGGGGCCACTTCTAGCACAGATACGCAGTATTTT. Protein product: CASSLGQGATSSTDTQYF.

Here the CDR3 DNA reads TGCAGTGCTAGATTGGACAGGCTGAACACTGAAGCTTTCTTT. Its translation: CSARLDRLNTEAFF. This chain links TRBV20-1 with TRBJ1-1; 7 nucleotides agree with TRBD1. CDR1 DFQATT and CDR2 SNEGSKA come from the germline V gene (reference sequence). J was trimmed by 0 bases and V by 2 bases; bases with no gene match: 3. CDR3 size: 14 residues.

This clonotype has a handful of counts. This chain joins TRBV10-1 and TRBJ2-3; no clear D gene. Trimming removed 2 bases from V and 0 bases from J, with 9 bases in between. This CDR3 contains 15 residues. The germline gives CDR1 WNHNN, CDR2 SYGVQD (reference sequence). The chain's CDR3 is CASSETSSSTDTQYF. The CDR3 region has the DNA TGCGCCAGCAGTGAGACAAGCTCTAGCACAGATACGCAGTATTTT.

CDR3 loop: CASSFRMRQNSNQPQHF. CDR3 nucleotides: TGTGCCAGCAGTTTTCGGATGAGGCAGAATAGCAATCAGCCCCAGCATTTT. This chain uses TRBV12-3 or TRBV12-4 with TRBJ1-5; no firm D call. The CDR3 runs to 17 residues. Trimming removed 3 bases from V and 0 bases from J, with 15 bases in between.

This chain connects TRBV5-6 to TRBJ2-1; 10 nucleotides agree with TRBD2. Germline CDR1 reads SGHDT; CDR2 reads YYEEEE. This CDR3 region has 14 residues. Germline trimming cut 4 bases from V and 7 bases from J; bases unmatched to any gene: 5. DNA for the CDR3: TGTGCCAGCAGCATAGCGGGAGGTCGTAATGAGCAGTTCTTC. This translates into CASSIAGGRNEQFF.

The table lists this clonotype with a few counts. This chain joins TRBV11-2 and TRBJ2-2, with D possibly TRBD2 on 5 matching bases. CDR1 and CDR2 from the germline V gene are SGHAT and FQNNGV. Between the trimmed V and J ends, which lost 8 bases and 6 bases, there was a span of 7 bases. The CDR3 has 11 residues. The CDR3 is CASGSSGELFF. CDR3 in DNA: TGTGCCAGCGGGAGTTCCGGGGAGCTGTTTTTT. Filled out from reference TRBV11-2 and TRBJ2-2, the complete variable domain reads EAGVAQSPRYKIIEKRQSVAFWCNPISGHATLYWYQQILGQGPKLLIQFQNNGVVDDSQLPKDRFSAERLKGVDSTLKIQPAKLEDSAVYLCASGSSGELFFGEGSRLTVL.

The V gene is TRBV11-2, the J gene TRBJ2-2, with D unclear. CDR1 and CDR2 (germline): SGHAT, FQNNGV. V dropped 6 bases and J dropped 6 bases, with 11 bases sitting between them. CDR3 length equals 13 residues. Here the CDR3 DNA reads TGTGCCAGCAGGCGGAGTCGGGCCGGGGAGCTGTTTTTT. It codes for CASRRSRAGELFF.

This clonotype was detected only a few times. This chain uses TRBV18 with TRBJ2-1; TRBD1 might be the D (6 bases). The CDR3 has 15 amino acids. With 2 bases removed from V and 4 bases from J, the gap between germline ends came to 12 bases. Looked up from germline, CDR1 is KGHSH and CDR2 is LQKENI. The CDR3 sequence is CASSPTRGSYNEQFF. CDR3 bases: TGTGCCAGCTCACCAACCAGGGGCAGTTACAATGAGCAGTTCTTC.

This sequence joins TRBV9 and TRBJ2-1; D is unresolved. Germline assignment: CDR1 SGDLS and CDR2 YYNGEE. The ends were cut back, 4 bases at V and 7 bases at J, with 12 bases in the middle. The CDR3 is 13 amino acids. As DNA, the CDR3 is TGTGCCAGCAGCCTAATCCTGGGGAATGAGCAGTTCTTC. As protein: CASSLILGNEQFF.

This chain uses TRBV4-3 with TRBJ2-3; weak D call: TRBD2 (6 bases). The V end was cut by 1 base, the J end by 6 bases, with 20 bases between. In germline, CDR1 is LGHNA, CDR2 YSLEER. The CDR3 loop spans 17 amino acids. CDR3 bases: TGCGCCAGCAGCCAAGTGTTTTCTGGACTACCCCCGGATACGCAGTATTTT. The encoded protein is CASSQVFSGLPPDTQYF.

The CDR3 loop reads CASSRPPTALNTEAFF. CDR3 sequence (DNA): TGTGCCAGCAGCCGACCCCCGACAGCCTTGAACACTGAAGCTTTCTTT. This chain uses TRBV12-3 or TRBV12-4 with TRBJ1-1; a possible D gene is TRBD1 (5 bases). This CDR3 is 16 amino acids long. V was pared by 6 bases and J by 0 bases, with 17 bases between.

This CDR3 reads CASSSGHHNSPLHF. The CDR3 DNA reads as TGTGCCAGCAGCTCGGGACACCATAATTCACCCCTCCACTTT. V is TRBV6-5 and J is TRBJ1-6, with D perhaps matching TRBD1 (6 bases). CDR1 and CDR2 (germline): MNHEY, SVGAGI. Trimming left V 6 bases short and J 5 bases short, with 11 bases between. The CDR3 is made up of 14 amino acids.

This clonotype was counted between two and nine times. The J gene is TRBJ1-5, the V gene TRBV27, with 8 positions matching TRBD1. Germline CDR1 reads MNHEY; CDR2 reads SMNVEV (reference sequence). V shed 2 bases and J 6 bases; nucleotides not matched to a gene: 6. The CDR3 contains 15 residues. DNA of the CDR3: TGTGCCAGCAGTTTAGCCGGACAGGGTGGTCAGCCCCAGCATTTT. Translated, it gives CASSLAGQGGQPQHF.

This chain joins TRBV5-1 and TRBJ2-6; D may be TRBD2 (6 bases). Germline V lookup: CDR1 SGHRS, CDR2 YFSETQ. The V gene lost 0 bases and the J gene lost 0 bases, with 13 bases spanning the gap. This CDR3 spans 18 amino acids. CDR3 sequence: CASSLAGSKSSGANVLTF. The CDR3 DNA reads TGCGCCAGCAGCTTGGCCGGGAGCAAGAGCTCTGGGGCCAACGTCCTGACTTTC.

This clonotype was seen more than once but under ten times. The chain couples TRBV11-3 to TRBJ2-5, with D perhaps TRBD1 or TRBD2 (5 bases each). Germline CDR1 and CDR2: SGHNT and YENEEA. The CDR3 is 15 residues long. The ends were cut back, 0 bases at V and 3 bases at J, with 11 bases in the middle. The CDR3 spells CASSLDGTLKETQYF. The CDR3 nucleotides read TGTGCCAGCAGCTTAGATGGGACCTTGAAAGAGACCCAGTACTTC.

The chain links TRBV5-4 to TRBJ2-7; TRBD1 agrees at 9 bases. Unmatched junction bases numbered 12, after V lost 4 bases and J lost 7 bases. This CDR3 has 15 amino acids. The V gene's germline CDR1 is SGHNT and CDR2 YYREEE (reference sequence). For the CDR3, the DNA is TGTGCCAGCAGCCATCCCGGGACAGGGCCTCTGGAGCAGTACTTC. This encodes CASSHPGTGPLEQYF. The full variable domain, its missing parts supplied by reference TRBV5-4 and TRBJ2-7, is ETGVTQSPTHLIKTRGQQVTLRCSSQSGHNTVSWYQQALGQGPQFIFQYYREEENGRGNFPPRFSGLQFPNYSSELNVNALELDDSALYLCASSHPGTGPLEQYFGPGTRLTVT.

This clonotype was recorded at least ten times. This chain links TRBV12-3 or TRBV12-4 with TRBJ2-2; D not certain. V dropped 4 bases and J dropped 0 bases, with 3 bases sitting between them. The CDR3 sequence is 13 residues long. The CDR3: CASSWPNTGELFF. The CDR3 DNA follows: TGTGCCAGCAGTTGGCCGAACACCGGGGAGCTGTTTTTT.

The gene calls are TRBV20-1 and TRBJ2-2; a possible D gene is TRBD1 (6 bases). The germline CDR1 and CDR2 sequences are DFQATT and SNEGSKA (reference sequence). Trimming left V 6 bases short and J 8 bases short, with 22 bases between. This CDR3 spans 15 amino acids. The CDR3, as DNA: TGCAGTGCAACTCAAGACAGGACTTGGGCTGGGGAGCTGTTTTTT. Its protein product is CSATQDRTWAGELFF.

There are a few counts of this clonotype. This chain joins TRBV28 and TRBJ1-5, with TRBD1 identical over 12 bases. The CDR3 extends over 18 amino acids. Germline-derived CDR1 and CDR2 are MDHEN and SYDVKM. Trimming took 6 bases from V and 5 from J; bases not matched to a gene: 14. In DNA, the CDR3 is TGTGCCAGCAGGGATAAACCGGGACAGGGGGCGATCGATCAGCCCCAGCATTTT. Its protein is CASRDKPGQGAIDQPQHF.

The V gene is TRBV18, the J gene TRBJ2-3; 9 bases agree with TRBD2. The CDR3 sequence is 15 residues long. V lost 3 bases and J lost 5; bases outside the gene matches: 6. The germline CDR1 and CDR2 sequences are KGHSH and LQKENI. The CDR3 sequence: CASSPLAGEEDTQYF. For the CDR3, the DNA is TGTGCCAGCTCACCCTTAGCGGGAGAAGAAGATACGCAGTATTTT.